A single TCR beta chain is shown here with its context. Its antigen is still unknown. No base quality values were provided; no much bigger clone lies one nucleotide off. This specimen belongs to a study of OX40 agonist ivuxolimab in advanced cancers. Looking at the study overall: The costimulatory receptor OX40 (CD134) was targeted by ivuxolimab, a fully human IgG2 agonistic monoclonal antibody. Intravenous ivuxolimab was administered to patients every 2 weeks at six dose levels: 0.01, 0.1, 0.3, 1.5, 3 and 10 mg/kg. Of the approximately 54 dose-escalation patients, hepatocellular carcinoma was present in around 19, melanoma in roughly 15, renal cell carcinoma in 9 and head and neck cancer in 9. A male proportion of roughly 80% and a mean age of about 60 years, ranging from 23 to 79, were recorded for the dose-escalation cohort. Prior anti-PD-1, anti-PD-L1 or anti-CTLA-4 therapy was permitted, and 40% of dose-escalation patients had received checkpoint inhibitors. Partial responses were achieved by three dose-escalation patients, of whom one had hepatocellular carcinoma and two had cutaneous melanoma. Peripheral TCRbeta sequencing was intended to test whether TCR sequence diversity was altered and clonal T-cell expansion was caused by ivuxolimab. The paper describes the monotherapy dose-escalation part (N of about 52 patients) of the phase I trial of ivuxolimab.

To sequence the TCRbeta CDR3 region, genomic DNA was isolated from the sorted cells. The immunoSEQ Assay was used to sequence the TCRbeta CDR3 regions. TCRdb took this table from immuneACCESS and kept in-frame rearrangements with V and J called. Such tables lack part of the clones; where checked against another copy, unresolved V genes explain under half of the gap, and the rest is unexplained. The sample data list some 85,000 clones, and roughly 88% of these were observed just once. The top ten constitute 0.25% to 0.35% of the sample. From the cysteine up to the phenylalanine, the CDR3 has a length of 15 residues. The CDR3 DNA has 45 bases and is translated from base 1. The junction shows trimming of 4 bases on V and 7 bases on J, and the gene matches do not reach 6 bases of it. The germline V gene specifies SNHLY as CDR1 and FYNNEI as CDR2. Study-wide conclusions, independent of this receptor: Low levels of normalized T-cell clonal expansion were also seen in some nonresponding patients. In the 0.1-3.0 mg/kg groups, partial responders were among the patients with the lowest normalized peripheral clonal expansion, particularly in CD8+ T cells. On average, CD8+ T cells showed more expanded clones than CD4+ T cells after ivuxolimab. The antigen specificity of the clonally expanded peripheral T cells was not determined. At doses of 0.1 to 3.0 mg/kg, clonal expansion of both CD4+ and CD8+ blood T cells was observed from baseline to week 6.

Patients with a history of autoimmune disease or receiving systemic immunosuppression were excluded from the trial. Peripheral blood for TCR sequencing was collected from all dose cohorts at baseline, on cycle 4 day 1, and on cycle 7 day 1. Samples were obtained from an open-label, multicenter, first-in-human phase I dose-escalation trial of ivuxolimab. The trial enrolled adults with locally advanced or metastatic head and neck squamous cell, hepatocellular, melanoma or renal cell carcinoma. Before TCR sequencing, CD4+ and CD8+ T cells were separately sorted from peripheral blood. This material consisted of CD4+ or CD8+ T cells sorted from blood, taken in a trial of the OX40 agonist ivuxolimab. This receptor was obtained from an adult with an advanced solid tumor such as melanoma, head and neck, liver or kidney cancer. This chain joins TRBV2 to TRBJ1-4; TRBD1 aligns with 10 central bases. The sequenced DNA: TGTGCCAGCAGTGGGGACAGGGGATGGGCTGAAAAACTGTTTTTT. This translates into CASSGDRGWAEKLFF.